Sequencing of this T cell receptor (beta chain) was carried out in a study of cytomegalovirus exposure and HLA in healthy donors. Regarding the study as a whole: Overall, roughly 160 TCR beta chains were annotated as cytomegalovirus-associated. TCR beta sequences numbering under 20,000 were associated with HLA alleles at 0.05 false discovery rate in a later analysis.

As regards this clone: Its target is not known.

PCR primers comprised 60 Vbeta and 13 Jbeta primers. Authors' processing steps: As a later analysis found, there were tens of millions of unique TCR beta chains, of which roughly 11 million were shared. TCRdb's copy holds only in-frame clones and misses some; the assay was immunoSEQ multiplex PCR. V and J calls and clone size follow that table, whereas D and trimming were derived from the DNA. This table has approximately 79,000 clones, more than 60% appearing once. V dropped 2 bases and J dropped 4; count of bases not matched to a gene: 4. Germline CDR1 is ENHRY and CDR2 is SYGVKD. CDR3 length: 15 amino acids.

The specimen was PBMCs. This rearrangement joins TRBV10-3 to TRBJ1-5; TRBD1 matches at 8 bases. The source is a male donor in good health and CMV-seropositive. The CDR3 sequence: CAISETTGANQPQHF. The CDR3 DNA reads as TGTGCCATCAGTGAGACGACAGGGGCGAATCAGCCCCAGCATTTT.